This T cell receptor (beta chain) stems from a study of blood T cell repertoires in COVID-19. For the study at large: Material from acute and convalescent COVID-19 was sourced from the United States, Italy and Spain.

Measured with immunoSEQ multiplex PCR; TCRdb has only the in-frame clones, and not every one. The profile shows some 130,000 clones, 83% of them singletons. Recovery among Cohort 3 donors was established by two negative PCRs, clearance, or symptom resolution. The sequence was collected from a man in his thirties or forties who had recovered from COVID-19. The sample was PBMCs or T cells enriched from blood (not recorded which).

The CDR3 sequence: CASSTDRDYSYEQYF. The CDR3 nucleotides are TGTGCCAGCAGCACAGACCGGGACTACTCCTACGAGCAGTACTTC. The V gene is TRBV5-6, the J gene TRBJ2-7, with TRBD2 matching 7 bases. The CDR3 sequence is 15 residues long. Germline V gives CDR1 SGHDT, CDR2 YYEEEE. The V segment lost 4 bases and the J segment 0 bases; nucleotides outside the gene matches: 7. Full variable domain (remainder filled in from reference TRBV5-6 and TRBJ2-7): DAGVTQSPTHLIKTRGQQVTLRCSPKSGHDTVSWYQQALGQGPQFIFQYYEEEERQRGNFPDRFSGHQFPNYSSELNVNALLLGDSALYLCASSTDRDYSYEQYFGPGTRLTVT.